This TCR beta chain stems from a study of blood T cell repertoires in COVID-19. Study at large: From the United States, Italy and Spain came samples of acute and convalescent COVID-19. From T cells, B-cell-depleted T cells, or PBMCs came the material, which was cDNA or gDNA.

Per the authors' pipeline: From reference gene primer amplification, estimates of nucleated cell counts were derived. The method was immunoSEQ multiplex PCR; TCRdb's version includes in-frame clones alone and lacks a portion of them. V, J and clone size are taken as reported in that table, and D and trimming were inferred from the DNA itself. The sample consists of a few hundred thousand clones, around 86% of them appearing once. V shed 4 bases, J shed 11 bases, and the junction held 16 bases outside the gene matches. CDR1 SGHRS and CDR2 YFSETQ come from the germline V gene. The CDR3 runs 15 residues.

The chain employs TRBV5-1 and TRBJ2-7, with 9 bases fitting TRBD1. Sequencing used peripheral blood. The source of this sequence is a human donor in a cohort sampled during active COVID-19. The CDR3, as DNA: TGCGCCAGCAGCCCGCTCGGGCTCCGACAGGGGGAGGAGTACTTC. Residues: CASSPLGLRQGEEYF.